The clone carrying this T cell receptor beta chain showed up many times. Its antigen is currently unknown. It was by quantitative 5'-RACE with molecular barcodes that TCR beta libraries were made. TCRdb reprocessed the 5' RACE reads with MiXCR, giving one entry per CDR3 protein. The sample contains about 52,000 distinct CDR3 sequences, about 7.8% of which appear only once. This sample is drawn from a study of CD8 T cells in ankylosing spondylitis. Study-level results: A motif of roughly eight highly homologous TCR beta variants was seen as apparently characteristic of ankylosing spondylitis blood. Prior work had noted some motif variants in reactive arthritis blood and synovial fluid. Disease-associated clonotypes exhibited CD8+ identity and were relatively infrequent in peripheral blood.

This CDR3 has 14 amino acids. CDR1 is DFQATT and CDR2 is SNEGSKA in the germline V gene (reference sequence). The V end was cut by 0 bases, the J end by 2 bases, with 8 bases between. V is TRBV20-1 and J is TRBJ1-5, with D tentatively TRBD1 (5 bases). The sequencing sample was made of blood, either unsorted or a sorted T cell fraction (not recorded which). This sequence originates from a female donor with ankylosing spondylitis or in good health (not recorded which). CDR3 sequence reads: CSARDPRGNQPQHF. In DNA form, the CDR3 reads TGCAGTGCTAGAGATCCCAGGGGCAATCAGCCCCAGCATTTT.